This T cell receptor (beta chain) stems from a study of early T cells in non-severe SARS-CoV-2 infection. On the study more broadly: Sequencing of unsorted whole blood was done on bulk RNA, leaving chains unpaired. Study-level findings and limits: Sequences matched to VDJdb favored anti-spike CD8 responses, while private and CD4 specificities were missed.

This clonotype was seen at least ten times. Its antigen is still unknown. Trimming took off 6 bases at V and 6 bases at J, with 17 bases between the two ends. This CDR3 has 13 amino acids. Germline V gene data show CDR1 as DFQATT and CDR2 as SNEGSKA (reference sequence). Researchers tagged individual cDNA molecules with unique molecular identifiers. MiXCR, applied by TCRdb to the 5' RACE reads, yields one record per CDR3 protein. The sample consists of roughly 35,000 distinct CDR3 sequences, 5.8% of them appearing once. Specimen: whole blood. This sequence was found in an adult who was a healthcare worker with PCR-confirmed SARS-CoV-2 infection or an uninfected control (not recorded which). The V gene is TRBV20-1, the J gene TRBJ1-2; D may be TRBD1 (5 bases). This CDR3 is CSAIFGTGDGYTF. CDR3 nucleotide sequence: TGCAGTGCCATATTCGGGACCGGGGATGGCTACACCTTC.